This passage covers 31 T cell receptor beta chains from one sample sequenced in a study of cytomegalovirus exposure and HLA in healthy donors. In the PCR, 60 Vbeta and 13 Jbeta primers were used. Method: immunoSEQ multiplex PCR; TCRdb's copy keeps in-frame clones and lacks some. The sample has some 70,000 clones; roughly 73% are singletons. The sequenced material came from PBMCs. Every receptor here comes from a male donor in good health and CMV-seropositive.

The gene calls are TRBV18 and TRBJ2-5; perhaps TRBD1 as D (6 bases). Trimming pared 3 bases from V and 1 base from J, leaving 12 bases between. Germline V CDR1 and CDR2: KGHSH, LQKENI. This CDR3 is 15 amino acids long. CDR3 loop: CASSPVTDSQETQYF. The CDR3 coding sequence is TGTGCCAGCTCACCCGTTACGGACAGCCAAGAGACCCAGTACTTC.

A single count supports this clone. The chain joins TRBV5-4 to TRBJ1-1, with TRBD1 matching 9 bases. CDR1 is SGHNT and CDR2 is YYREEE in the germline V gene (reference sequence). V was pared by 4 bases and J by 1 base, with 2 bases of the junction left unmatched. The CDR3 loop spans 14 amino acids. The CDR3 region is CASSRQGGNTEAFF. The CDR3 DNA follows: TGTGCCAGCAGCAGACAGGGGGGGAACACTGAAGCTTTCTTT. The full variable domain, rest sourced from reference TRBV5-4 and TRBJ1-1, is ETGVTQSPTHLIKTRGQQVTLRCSSQSGHNTVSWYQQALGQGPQFIFQYYREEENGRGNFPPRFSGLQFPNYSSELNVNALELDDSALYLCASSRQGGNTEAFFGQGTRLTVV.

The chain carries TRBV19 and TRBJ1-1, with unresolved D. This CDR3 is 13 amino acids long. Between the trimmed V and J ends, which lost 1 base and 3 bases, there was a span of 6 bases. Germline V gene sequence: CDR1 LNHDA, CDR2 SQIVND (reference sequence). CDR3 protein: CASSIGHHTEAFF. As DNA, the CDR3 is TGTGCCAGTAGTATAGGACACCACACTGAAGCTTTCTTT.

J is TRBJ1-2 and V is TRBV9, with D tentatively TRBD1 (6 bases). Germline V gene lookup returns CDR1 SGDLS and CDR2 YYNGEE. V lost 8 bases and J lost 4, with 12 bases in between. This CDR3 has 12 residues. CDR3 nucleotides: TGTGCCAGTCACGGACAGTCCTATGGCTACACCTTC. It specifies CASHGQSYGYTF.

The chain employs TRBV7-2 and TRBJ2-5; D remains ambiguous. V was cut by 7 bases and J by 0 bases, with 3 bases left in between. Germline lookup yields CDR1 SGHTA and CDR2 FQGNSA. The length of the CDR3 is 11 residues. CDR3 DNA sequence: TGTGCCAGCACCTACCAAGAGACCCAGTACTTC. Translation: CASTYQETQYF.

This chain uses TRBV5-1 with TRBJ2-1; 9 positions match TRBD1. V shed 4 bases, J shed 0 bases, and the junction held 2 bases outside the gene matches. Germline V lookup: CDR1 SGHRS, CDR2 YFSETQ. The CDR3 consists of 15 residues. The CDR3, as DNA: TGCGCCAGCAGCCCGGGACAGGGCTCCTACAATGAGCAGTTCTTC. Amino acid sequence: CASSPGQGSYNEQFF.

The CDR3 nucleotides are TGTGCCAGCAGCGTCGGGACAGGGGTCACAGATACGCAGTATTTT. Translating it yields CASSVGTGVTDTQYF. This chain links TRBV9 with TRBJ2-3; 10 bases line up with TRBD1. Germline-derived CDR1 and CDR2 are SGDLS and YYNGEE. Trimming cost V 2 bases and J 2 bases; bases outside gene matches: 2. The CDR3 spans 15 residues. The full variable domain, with the rest looked up from reference TRBV9 and TRBJ2-3, is DSGVTQTPKHLITATGQRVTLRCSPRSGDLSVYWYQQSLDQGLQFLIQYYNGEERAKGNILERFSAQQFPDLHSELNLSSLELGDSALYFCASSVGTGVTDTQYFGPGTRLTVL.

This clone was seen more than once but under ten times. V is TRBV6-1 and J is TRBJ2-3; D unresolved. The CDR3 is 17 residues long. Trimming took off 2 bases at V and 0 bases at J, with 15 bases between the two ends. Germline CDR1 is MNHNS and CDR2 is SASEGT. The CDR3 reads CASSEFSLPSSTDTQYF. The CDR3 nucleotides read TGTGCCAGCAGTGAATTCAGTCTCCCTAGTAGCACAGATACGCAGTATTTT.

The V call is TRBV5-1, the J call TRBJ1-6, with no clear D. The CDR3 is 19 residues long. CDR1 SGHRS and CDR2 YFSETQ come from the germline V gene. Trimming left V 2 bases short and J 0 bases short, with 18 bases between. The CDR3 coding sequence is TGCGCCAGCAGCTTAACCGGGATCCTTACGGACTCCTATAATTCACCCCTCCACTTT. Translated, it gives CASSLTGILTDSYNSPLHF. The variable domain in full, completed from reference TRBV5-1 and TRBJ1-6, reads KAGVTQTPRYLIKTRGQQVTLSCSPISGHRSVSWYQQTPGQGLQFLFEYFSETQRNKGNFPGRFSGRQFSNSRSEMNVSTLELGDSALYLCASSLTGILTDSYNSPLHFGNGTRLTVT.

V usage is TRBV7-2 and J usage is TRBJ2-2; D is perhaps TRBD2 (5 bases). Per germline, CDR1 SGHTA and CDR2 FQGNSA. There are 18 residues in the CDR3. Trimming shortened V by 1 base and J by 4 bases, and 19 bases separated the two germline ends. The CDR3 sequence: CASSLDFPSGSVTGELFF. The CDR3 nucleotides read TGTGCCAGCAGCTTAGATTTCCCATCGGGGTCCGTCACCGGGGAGCTGTTTTTT.

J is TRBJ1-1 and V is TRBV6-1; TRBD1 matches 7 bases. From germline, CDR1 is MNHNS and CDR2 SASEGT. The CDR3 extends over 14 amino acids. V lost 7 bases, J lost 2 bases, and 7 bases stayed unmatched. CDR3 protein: CASTLQGPNTEAFF. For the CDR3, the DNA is TGTGCCAGCACCTTACAGGGGCCTAACACTGAAGCTTTCTTT.

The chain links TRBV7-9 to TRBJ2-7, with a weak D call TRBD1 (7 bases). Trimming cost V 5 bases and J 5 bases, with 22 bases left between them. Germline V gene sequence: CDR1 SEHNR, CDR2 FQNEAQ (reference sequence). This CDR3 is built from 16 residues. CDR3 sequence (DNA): TGTGCCAGCAGCCCCAGGGGGGTCGGGGGACCCCACGAGCAGTACTTC. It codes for CASSPRGVGGPHEQYF.

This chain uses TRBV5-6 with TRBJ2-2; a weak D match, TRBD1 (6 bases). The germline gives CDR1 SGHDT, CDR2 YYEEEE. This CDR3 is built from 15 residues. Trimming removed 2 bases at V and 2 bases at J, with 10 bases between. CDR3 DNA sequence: TGTGCCAGCAGCTTTCTGGGGGCCAACACCGGGGAGCTGTTTTTT. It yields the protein CASSFLGANTGELFF. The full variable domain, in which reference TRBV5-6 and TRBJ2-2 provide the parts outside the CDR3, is DAGVTQSPTHLIKTRGQQVTLRCSPKSGHDTVSWYQQALGQGPQFIFQYYEEEERQRGNFPDRFSGHQFPNYSSELNVNALLLGDSALYLCASSFLGANTGELFFGEGSRLTVL.

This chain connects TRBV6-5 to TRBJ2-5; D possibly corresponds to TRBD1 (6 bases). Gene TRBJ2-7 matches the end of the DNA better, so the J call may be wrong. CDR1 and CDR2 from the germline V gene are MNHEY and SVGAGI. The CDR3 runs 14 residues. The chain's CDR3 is CASSYSTGAYEQYF. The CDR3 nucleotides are TGTGCCAGCAGTTACTCGACAGGAGCCTACGAGCAGTACTTC.

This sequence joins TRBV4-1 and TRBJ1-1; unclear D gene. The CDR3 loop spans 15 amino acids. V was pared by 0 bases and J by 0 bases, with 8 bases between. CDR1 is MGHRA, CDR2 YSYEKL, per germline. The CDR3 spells CASSQDREVNTEAFF. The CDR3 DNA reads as TGCGCCAGCAGCCAAGATCGGGAGGTGAACACTGAAGCTTTCTTT.

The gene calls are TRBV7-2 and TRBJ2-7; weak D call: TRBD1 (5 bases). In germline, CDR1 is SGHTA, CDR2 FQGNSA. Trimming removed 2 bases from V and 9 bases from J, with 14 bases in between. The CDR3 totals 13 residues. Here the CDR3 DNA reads TGTGCCAGCAGCTTAAGGGGCAGTCTTGGGCAGTACTTC. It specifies CASSLRGSLGQYF.

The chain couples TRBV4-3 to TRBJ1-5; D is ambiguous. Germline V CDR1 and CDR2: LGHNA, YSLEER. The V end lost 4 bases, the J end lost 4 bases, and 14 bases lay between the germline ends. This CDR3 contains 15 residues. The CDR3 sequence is CASSLTLGSNQPQHF. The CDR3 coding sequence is TGCGCCAGCAGCCTCACGTTAGGGAGTAATCAGCCCCAGCATTTT.

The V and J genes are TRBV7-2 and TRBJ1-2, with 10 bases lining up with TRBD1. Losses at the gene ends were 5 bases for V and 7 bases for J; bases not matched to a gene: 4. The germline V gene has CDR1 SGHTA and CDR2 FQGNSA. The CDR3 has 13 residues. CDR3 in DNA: TGTGCCAGCAGCGCCAGACAGGGGGCTGGCTACACCTTC. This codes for CASSARQGAGYTF. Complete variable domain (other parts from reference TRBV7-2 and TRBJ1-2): GAGVSQSPSNKVTEKGKDVELRCDPISGHTALYWYRQSLGQGLEFLIYFQGNSAPDKSGLPSDRFSAERTGGSVSTLTIQRTQQEDSAVYLCASSARQGAGYTFGSGTRLTVV.

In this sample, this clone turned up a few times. CDR3 nucleotides: TGTGCCAGCAGCTTATTGCCGGACATTTCTAACTATGGCTACACCTTC. As protein: CASSLLPDISNYGYTF. This chain links TRBV7-2 with TRBJ1-2, with D tentatively TRBD1 (5 bases). In germline, CDR1 is SGHTA, CDR2 FQGNSA. Trimming cost V 2 bases and J 0 bases, with 13 bases left between them. This CDR3 is built from 16 residues.

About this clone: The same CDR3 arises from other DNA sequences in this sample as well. CDR3 nucleotide sequence: TGTGCCAGCAGCCTAGCGGGGGAGCCGTACAATGAGCAGTTCTTC. Translated, it gives CASSLAGEPYNEQFF. The rearrangement links TRBV9 to TRBJ2-1; 10 nucleotides line up with TRBD2. The germline V gene has CDR1 SGDLS and CDR2 YYNGEE. Trimming took 4 bases from V and 4 from J; bases not matched to a gene: 5. The CDR3 is 15 residues long.

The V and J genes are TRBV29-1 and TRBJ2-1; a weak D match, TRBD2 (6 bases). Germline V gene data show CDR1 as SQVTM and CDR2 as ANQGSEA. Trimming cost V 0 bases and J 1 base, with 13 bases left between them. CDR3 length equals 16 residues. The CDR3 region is CSVEDALAASYNEQFF. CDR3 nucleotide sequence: TGCAGCGTTGAAGATGCATTAGCGGCGTCCTACAATGAGCAGTTCTTC.

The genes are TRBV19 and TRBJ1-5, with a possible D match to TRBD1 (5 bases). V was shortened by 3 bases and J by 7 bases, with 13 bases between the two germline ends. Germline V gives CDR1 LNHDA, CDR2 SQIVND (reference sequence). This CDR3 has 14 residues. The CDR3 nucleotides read TGTGCCAGTAGTATTGCGGGGGGACGACAGCCCCAGCATTTT. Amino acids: CASSIAGGRQPQHF.

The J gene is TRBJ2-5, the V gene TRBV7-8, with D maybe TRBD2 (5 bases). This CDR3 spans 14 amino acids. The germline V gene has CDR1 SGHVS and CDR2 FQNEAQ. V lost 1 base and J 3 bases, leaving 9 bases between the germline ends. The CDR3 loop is CASSLGSGKETQYF. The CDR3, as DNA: TGTGCCAGCAGCTTAGGATCCGGGAAAGAGACCCAGTACTTC.

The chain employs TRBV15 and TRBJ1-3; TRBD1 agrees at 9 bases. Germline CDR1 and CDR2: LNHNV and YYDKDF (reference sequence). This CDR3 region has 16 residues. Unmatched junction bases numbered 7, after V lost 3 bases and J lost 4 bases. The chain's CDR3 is CATSRGDRVSGNTIYF. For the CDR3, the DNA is TGTGCCACCAGCAGGGGGGACAGGGTCTCCGGAAACACCATATATTTT.

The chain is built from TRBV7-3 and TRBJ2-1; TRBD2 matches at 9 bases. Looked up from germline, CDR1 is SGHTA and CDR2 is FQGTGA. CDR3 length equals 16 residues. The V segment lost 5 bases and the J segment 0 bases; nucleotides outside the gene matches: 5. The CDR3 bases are TGTGCCAGCAGCGCCGCTAGCGGGGTCTCCTACAATGAGCAGTTCTTC. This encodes CASSAASGVSYNEQFF.

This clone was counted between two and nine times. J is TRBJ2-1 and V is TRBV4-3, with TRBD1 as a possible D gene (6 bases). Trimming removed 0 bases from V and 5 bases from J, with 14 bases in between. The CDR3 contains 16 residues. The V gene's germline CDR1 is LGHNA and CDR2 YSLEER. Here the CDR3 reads CASSQESQGLNNEQFF. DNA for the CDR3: TGCGCCAGCAGCCAAGAGAGTCAGGGGCTAAACAATGAGCAGTTCTTC.

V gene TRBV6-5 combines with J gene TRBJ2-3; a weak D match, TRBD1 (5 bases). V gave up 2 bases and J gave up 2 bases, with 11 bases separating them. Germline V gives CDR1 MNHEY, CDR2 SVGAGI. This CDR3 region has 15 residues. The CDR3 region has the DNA TGTGCCAGCAGTTACCTGGGGCGGAACACAGATACGCAGTATTTT. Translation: CASSYLGRNTDTQYF.

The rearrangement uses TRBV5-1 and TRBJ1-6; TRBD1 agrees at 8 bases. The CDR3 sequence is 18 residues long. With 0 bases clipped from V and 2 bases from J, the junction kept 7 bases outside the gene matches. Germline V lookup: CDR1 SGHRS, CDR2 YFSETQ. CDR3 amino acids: CASSLEARTGTYNSPLHF. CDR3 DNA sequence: TGCGCCAGCAGCTTGGAAGCTCGGACAGGGACCTATAATTCACCCCTCCACTTT.

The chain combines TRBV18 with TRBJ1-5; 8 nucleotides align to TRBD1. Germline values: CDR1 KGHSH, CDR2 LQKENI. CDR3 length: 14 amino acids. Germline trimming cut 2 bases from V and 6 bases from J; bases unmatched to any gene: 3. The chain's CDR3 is CASSPRQGSQPQHF. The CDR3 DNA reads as TGTGCCAGCTCACCAAGACAGGGGTCTCAGCCCCAGCATTTT. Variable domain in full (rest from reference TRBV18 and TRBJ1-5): NAGVMQNPRHLVRRRGQEARLRCSPMKGHSHVYWYRQLPEEGLKFMVYLQKENIIDESGMPKERFSAEFPKEGPSILRIQQVVRGDSAAYFCASSPRQGSQPQHFGDGTRLSIL.

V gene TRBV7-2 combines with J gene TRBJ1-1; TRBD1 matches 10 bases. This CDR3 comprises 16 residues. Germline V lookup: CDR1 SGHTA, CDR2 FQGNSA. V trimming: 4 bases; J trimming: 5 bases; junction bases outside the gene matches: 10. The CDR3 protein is CASSSRQGAGGTEAFF. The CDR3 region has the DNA TGTGCCAGCAGCTCTCGACAGGGGGCGGGGGGGACTGAAGCTTTCTTT.

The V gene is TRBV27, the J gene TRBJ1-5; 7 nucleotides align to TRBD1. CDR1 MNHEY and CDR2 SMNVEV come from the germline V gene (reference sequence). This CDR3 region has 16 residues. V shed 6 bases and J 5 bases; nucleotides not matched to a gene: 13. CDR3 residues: CASSPRDSILYQPQHF. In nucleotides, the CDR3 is TGTGCCAGCAGCCCCCGGGACAGCATATTGTATCAGCCCCAGCATTTT.